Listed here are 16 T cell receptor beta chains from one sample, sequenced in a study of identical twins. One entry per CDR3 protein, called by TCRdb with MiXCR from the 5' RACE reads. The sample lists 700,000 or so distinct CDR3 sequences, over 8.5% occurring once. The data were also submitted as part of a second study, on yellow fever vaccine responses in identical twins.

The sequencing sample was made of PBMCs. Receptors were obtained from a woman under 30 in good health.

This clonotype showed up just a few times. The CDR3 DNA follows: TGTGCCAGCAGCTTACAGGGATACCACGAGCAGTACTTC. This gives the protein CASSLQGYHEQYF. The chain couples TRBV7-9 to TRBJ2-7; D possibly corresponds to TRBD1 (5 bases). From germline, CDR1 is SEHNR and CDR2 FQNEAQ (reference sequence). The V and J ends lost 2 bases and 5 bases respectively, with 10 bases between them. The CDR3 is made up of 13 amino acids.

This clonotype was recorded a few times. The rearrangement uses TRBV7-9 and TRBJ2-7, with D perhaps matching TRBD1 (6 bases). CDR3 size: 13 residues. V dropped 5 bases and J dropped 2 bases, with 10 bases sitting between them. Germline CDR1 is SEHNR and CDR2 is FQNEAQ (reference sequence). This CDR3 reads CASSHTGTYEQYF. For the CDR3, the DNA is TGTGCCAGCAGCCACACAGGGACCTACGAGCAGTACTTC.

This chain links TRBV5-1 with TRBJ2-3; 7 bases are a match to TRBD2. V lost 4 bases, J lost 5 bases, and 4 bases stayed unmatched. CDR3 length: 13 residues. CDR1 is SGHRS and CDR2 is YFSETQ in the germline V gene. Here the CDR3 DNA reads TGCGCCAGCAGCCTAGCGGCAAAAGATACGCAGTATTTT. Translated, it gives CASSLAAKDTQYF.

CDR3 nucleotide sequence: TGTGCCATCGTCGTCCGGGCAGAGGATCCATCCTCTGGGGCCAACGTCCTGACTTTC. Translating it yields CAIVVRAEDPSSGANVLTF. The chain combines TRBV10-3 with TRBJ2-6; D remains ambiguous. Germline V gives CDR1 ENHRY, CDR2 SYGVKD. The CDR3 is 19 residues long. Trimming left V 8 bases short and J 0 bases short, with 23 bases between.

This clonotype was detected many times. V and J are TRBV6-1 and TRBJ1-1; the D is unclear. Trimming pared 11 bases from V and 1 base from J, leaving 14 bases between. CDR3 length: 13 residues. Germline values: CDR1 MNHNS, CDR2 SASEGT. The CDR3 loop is CASLGAGNTEAFF. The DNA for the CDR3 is TGTGCCTCTCTCGGTGCCGGGAACACTGAAGCTTTCTTT.

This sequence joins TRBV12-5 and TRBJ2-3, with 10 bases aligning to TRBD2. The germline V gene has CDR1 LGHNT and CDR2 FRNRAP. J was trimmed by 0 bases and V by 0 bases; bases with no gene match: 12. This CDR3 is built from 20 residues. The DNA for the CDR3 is TGTGCTAGTGGTTTGGTACCAGGGGTAGCGGGAGGACCCAGCACAGATACGCAGTATTTT. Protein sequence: CASGLVPGVAGGPSTDTQYF.

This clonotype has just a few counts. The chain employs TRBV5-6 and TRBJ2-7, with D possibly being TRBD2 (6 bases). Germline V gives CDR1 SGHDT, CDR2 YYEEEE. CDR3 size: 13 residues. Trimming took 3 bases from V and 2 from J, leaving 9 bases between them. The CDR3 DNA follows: TGTGCCAGCAGCTGGAGGGCGACCTACGAGCAGTACTTC. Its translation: CASSWRATYEQYF.

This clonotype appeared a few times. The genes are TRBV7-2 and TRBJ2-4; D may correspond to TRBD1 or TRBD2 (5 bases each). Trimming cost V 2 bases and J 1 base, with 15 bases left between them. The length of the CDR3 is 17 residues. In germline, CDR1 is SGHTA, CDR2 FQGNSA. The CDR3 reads CASSLNSGGDAKNIQYF. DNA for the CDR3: TGTGCCAGCAGCTTAAATTCCGGTGGGGACGCCAAAAACATTCAGTACTTC.

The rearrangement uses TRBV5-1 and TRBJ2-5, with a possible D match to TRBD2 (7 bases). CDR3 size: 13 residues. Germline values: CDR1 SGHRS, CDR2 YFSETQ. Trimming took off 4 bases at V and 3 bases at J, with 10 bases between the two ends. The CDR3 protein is CASSGGAEETQYF. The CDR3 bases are TGCGCCAGCAGCGGGGGGGCTGAAGAGACCCAGTACTTC.

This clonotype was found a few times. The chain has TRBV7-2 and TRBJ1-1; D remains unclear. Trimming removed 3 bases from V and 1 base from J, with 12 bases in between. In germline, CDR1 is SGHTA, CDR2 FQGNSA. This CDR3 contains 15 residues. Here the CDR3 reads CASSFYRSRNTEAFF. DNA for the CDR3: TGTGCCAGCAGCTTCTATAGATCGCGGAACACTGAAGCTTTCTTT.

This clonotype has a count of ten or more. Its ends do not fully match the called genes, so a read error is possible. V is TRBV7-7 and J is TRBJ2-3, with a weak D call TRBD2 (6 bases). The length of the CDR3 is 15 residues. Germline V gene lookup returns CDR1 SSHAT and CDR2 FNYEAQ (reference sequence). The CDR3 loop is CASSLLASSTDTQYF. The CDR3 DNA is TGTGCTAGCAGCTTGCTAGCGTCTAGCACAGATACGCAGTATTTT. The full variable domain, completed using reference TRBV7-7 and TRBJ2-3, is GAGVSQSPRYKVTKRGQDVTLRCDPISSHATLYWYQQALGQGPEFLTYFNYEAQPDKSGLPSDRFSAERPEGSISTLTIQRTEQRDSAMYRCASSLLASSTDTQYFGPGTRLTVL.

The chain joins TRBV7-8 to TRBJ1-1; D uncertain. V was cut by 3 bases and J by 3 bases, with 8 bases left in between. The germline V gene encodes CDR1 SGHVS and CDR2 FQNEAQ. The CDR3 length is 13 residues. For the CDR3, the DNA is TGTGCCAGCAGCTTTCAAAGTGACACTGAAGCTTTCTTT. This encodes CASSFQSDTEAFF.

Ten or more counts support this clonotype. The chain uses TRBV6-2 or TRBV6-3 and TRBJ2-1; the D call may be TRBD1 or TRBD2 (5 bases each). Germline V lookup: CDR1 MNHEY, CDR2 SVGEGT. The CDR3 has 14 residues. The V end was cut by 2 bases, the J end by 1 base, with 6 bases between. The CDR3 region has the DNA TGTGCCAGCAGTTACGAGGGGTCCTACAATGAGCAGTTCTTC. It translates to CASSYEGSYNEQFF.

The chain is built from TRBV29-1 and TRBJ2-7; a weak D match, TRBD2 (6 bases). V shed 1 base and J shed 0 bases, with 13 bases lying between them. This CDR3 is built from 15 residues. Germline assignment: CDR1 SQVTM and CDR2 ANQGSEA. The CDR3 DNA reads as TGCAGCGTTGAAGGTTCTAGCGAAAGCTCCTACGAGCAGTACTTC. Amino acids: CSVEGSSESSYEQYF.

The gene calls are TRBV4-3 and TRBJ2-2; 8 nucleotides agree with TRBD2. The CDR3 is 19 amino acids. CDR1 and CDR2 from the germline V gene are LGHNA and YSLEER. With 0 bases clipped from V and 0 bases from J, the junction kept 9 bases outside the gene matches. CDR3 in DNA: TGCGCCAGCAGCCAAGATTTGATTAGCGGGAACACGAACACCGGGGAGCTGTTTTTT. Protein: CASSQDLISGNTNTGELFF.

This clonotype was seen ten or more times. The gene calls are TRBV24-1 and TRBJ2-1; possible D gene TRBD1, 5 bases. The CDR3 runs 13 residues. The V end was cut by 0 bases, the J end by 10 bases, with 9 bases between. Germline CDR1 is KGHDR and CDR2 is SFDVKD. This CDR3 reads CATSDLLTGEQFF. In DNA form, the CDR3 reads TGTGCCACCAGTGATTTGCTAACAGGAGAGCAGTTCTTC.